This entry describes one TCR beta chain. The data were produced by immunoSEQ multiplex PCR, yet TCRdb's version contains in-frame clones alone and is incomplete. The data hold roughly 260,000 clones, with around nine tenths observed a single time. This specimen belongs to a study of blood T cell repertoires in COVID-19. Study summary: The cDNA or gDNA used as material had been derived from T cells, B-cell-depleted T cells, or PBMCs.

The sequence was obtained from a middle-aged man who had recovered from COVID-19. Sequenced material: peripheral blood.

The CDR3: CSASDGTREQFF. The CDR3 DNA follows: TGCAGTGCTAGTGACGGGACTAGGGAGCAGTTCTTC. This chain joins TRBV20-1 and TRBJ2-1; 8 nucleotides line up with TRBD2. This CDR3 spans 12 amino acids. V dropped 3 bases and J dropped 10; count of bases not matched to a gene: 5. Per germline, CDR1 DFQATT and CDR2 SNEGSKA (reference sequence).